This entry lists 14 T cell receptor beta chains sequenced from one sample in a study of cytomegalovirus exposure and HLA in healthy donors (TCRdb year 2017). Libraries were built with the immunoSEQ multiplex PCR assay. This is the immuneACCESS table as TCRdb keeps it, with only in-frame sequences that have V and J called. A part of the clones is gone; compared with another copy, unresolved V genes explain less than half, and the rest is unexplained. Counted in this sample were 250,000 or so clones; roughly 84% of them appeared once. The ten biggest clones cover around 12% of the sample. Sequencing was done on a sample of PBMCs. These receptors were obtained from a man between 18 and 29 years old in good health and CMV-seropositive.

The gene calls are TRBV29-1 and TRBJ2-2, with D hard to call. From germline, CDR1 is SQVTM and CDR2 ANQGSEA. The CDR3 spans 14 residues. Trimming left V 7 bases short and J 0 bases short, with 12 bases between. In DNA form, the CDR3 reads TGCAGCGCTATGAGAGCCTCGAACACCGGGGAGCTGTTTTTT. This gives the protein CSAMRASNTGELFF.

This clone appeared a few times. V gene TRBV25-1 combines with J gene TRBJ1-3; D is unclear. The ends were cut back, 2 bases at V and 10 bases at J, with 9 bases in the middle. CDR3 length equals 12 residues. Looked up from germline, CDR1 is MGHDK and CDR2 is SYGVNS. DNA of the CDR3: TGTGCCAGCAGTGAAGGGGAACGGACCATATATTTT. This gives the protein CASSEGERTIYF.

This chain links TRBV6-5 with TRBJ2-1; TRBD1 matches at 9 bases. Germline V gene data show CDR1 as MNHEY and CDR2 as SVGAGI. V shed 8 bases and J 9 bases; nucleotides not matched to a gene: 5. This CDR3 spans 12 amino acids. CDR3 sequence: CASGTGFGEQFF. The CDR3 region has the DNA TGTGCCAGCGGGACAGGGTTCGGTGAGCAGTTCTTC.

This sequence joins TRBV27 and TRBJ2-3; tentatively, D is TRBD2 (7 bases). V was shortened by 10 bases and J by 3 bases, with 17 bases between the two germline ends. Germline V gene data show CDR1 as MNHEY and CDR2 as SMNVEV (reference sequence). The CDR3 runs 14 residues. CDR3 in DNA: TGTGCCACCGCTGCGGGGGCTAATACAGATACGCAGTATTTT. This encodes CATAAGANTDTQYF.

This rearrangement joins TRBV4-2 to TRBJ1-2; D might be TRBD1 (5 bases). The V end was cut by 0 bases, the J end by 2 bases, with 10 bases between. Germline loops: CDR1 LGHNA, CDR2 YNFKEQ. This CDR3 comprises 15 residues. The CDR3 region has the DNA TGTGCCAGCAGCCAAGATGGGGCGTGGAACTATGGCTACACCTTC. It encodes CASSQDGAWNYGYTF.

The rearrangement joins TRBV30 to TRBJ2-1; tentatively, D is TRBD1 or TRBD2 (5 bases each). Germline CDR1 and CDR2: GTSNPN and SVGIG (reference sequence). The V end lost 3 bases, the J end lost 1 base, and 16 bases lay between the germline ends. This CDR3 region has 16 residues. For the CDR3, the DNA is TGTGCCTGGAGCAAAACAGGACTGGGGTCCTACAATGAGCAGTTCTTC. This gives the protein CAWSKTGLGSYNEQFF.

The CDR3 protein is CASSLTWRDTQYF. CDR3 bases: TGTGCCAGCAGCCTCACCTGGCGGGATACGCAGTATTTT. The chain has TRBV9 and TRBJ2-3; D is undetermined. The V end lost 4 bases, the J end lost 6 bases, and 12 bases lay between the germline ends. Per the germline V gene, CDR1 is SGDLS and CDR2 is YYNGEE. The CDR3 contains 13 residues.

The chain joins TRBV5-1 to TRBJ2-3; 8 nucleotides line up with TRBD2. The V segment lost 5 bases and the J segment 0 bases; nucleotides outside the gene matches: 5. CDR1 and CDR2 from the germline V gene are SGHRS and YFSETQ. The CDR3 covers 15 residues. The CDR3 protein is CASRTSGRSTDTQYF. The CDR3 DNA sequence: TGCGCCAGCAGAACTAGCGGCCGTAGCACAGATACGCAGTATTTT. Full variable domain (outside the CDR3, taken from reference TRBV5-1 and TRBJ2-3): KAGVTQTPRYLIKTRGQQVTLSCSPISGHRSVSWYQQTPGQGLQFLFEYFSETQRNKGNFPGRFSGRQFSNSRSEMNVSTLELGDSALYLCASRTSGRSTDTQYFGPGTRLTVL.

This chain joins TRBV4-2 and TRBJ2-7; 8 nucleotides align to TRBD1. Per germline, CDR1 LGHNA and CDR2 YNFKEQ. This CDR3 has 15 residues. The trim removed 3 bases at V and 2 bases at J, leaving 6 bases unmatched. CDR3 in amino acids: CASSQDRESTYEQYF. The CDR3 DNA follows: TGTGCCAGCAGCCAGGACAGGGAAAGCACCTACGAGCAGTACTTC.

The chain recombines TRBV6-1 with TRBJ1-5; the match to TRBD1 covers 9 bases. This CDR3 spans 19 amino acids. CDR1 and CDR2 (germline): MNHNS, SASEGT. Germline trimming cut 2 bases from V and 4 bases from J; bases unmatched to any gene: 15. The CDR3 region has the DNA TGTGCCAGCAGTGAAAGGACCGGGACAGGGATCATTCGGAATCAGCCCCAGCATTTT. Amino acid sequence: CASSERTGTGIIRNQPQHF.

The chain links TRBV29-1 to TRBJ2-1; D is undetermined. The CDR3 totals 13 residues. Germline lookup yields CDR1 SQVTM and CDR2 ANQGSEA. Trimming left V 7 bases short and J 7 bases short, with 17 bases between. In DNA form, the CDR3 reads TGCAGCGCGAAAGGAAGCGTAAAAAATGAGCAGTTCTTC. Amino acid sequence: CSAKGSVKNEQFF.

This rearrangement joins TRBV7-2 to TRBJ1-2; D uncertain. Between the trimmed V and J ends, which lost 1 base and 6 bases, there was a span of 9 bases. The CDR3 loop spans 13 amino acids. From germline, CDR1 is SGHTA and CDR2 FQGNSA. DNA for the CDR3: TGTGCCAGCAGCTTAGACAGATGGGATGGCTACACCTTC. Protein product: CASSLDRWDGYTF.

The sample holds one count of this clone. The CDR3 spells CASSYLGVYGYTF. The CDR3 nucleotides are TGTGCCAGCAGTTACTTGGGTGTCTATGGCTACACCTTC. The chain uses TRBV6-5 and TRBJ1-2; D is unclear. The V and J ends lost 1 base and 4 bases respectively, with 7 bases between them. This CDR3 is 13 amino acids long. Germline lookup yields CDR1 MNHEY and CDR2 SVGAGI.

This chain links TRBV5-1 with TRBJ1-2; D is ambiguous. The length of the CDR3 is 14 residues. Per the germline V gene, CDR1 is SGHRS and CDR2 is YFSETQ. Trimming took off 4 bases at V and 4 bases at J, with 14 bases between the two ends. CDR3 sequence reads: CASSPRGSGYGYTF. In nucleotides, the CDR3 is TGCGCCAGCAGCCCGCGGGGTAGTGGCTATGGCTACACCTTC.